Following are 10 T cell receptor beta chains from one sample sequenced in a study of early T cells in non-severe SARS-CoV-2 infection. TCRdb passed the 5' RACE reads through MiXCR, listing each CDR3 protein once. The table records some 76,000 distinct CDR3 sequences, about 14% of them present only once. Sequencing was done on a sample of whole blood. The receptors originated from an adult who was a healthcare worker with PCR-confirmed SARS-CoV-2 infection or an uninfected control (not recorded which).

In its sample, this clonotype was seen a few times. Here the CDR3 DNA reads TGTGCCAGCAGCCATGATCGCGGGACGGACAGCTCCTACAATGAGCAGTTCTTC. Translated, it gives CASSHDRGTDSSYNEQFF. The rearrangement joins TRBV14 to TRBJ2-1; either TRBD1 or TRBD2 may fit D (6 bases each). CDR1 and CDR2 (germline): SGHDN, FVKESK. CDR3 length: 18 residues. Trimming pared 3 bases from V and 0 bases from J, leaving 18 bases between.

This chain links TRBV7-9 with TRBJ2-5; the D is unclear. CDR3 size: 12 residues. V gave up 5 bases and J gave up 5 bases, with 9 bases separating them. Germline V gene data show CDR1 as SEHNR and CDR2 as FQNEAQ (reference sequence). CDR3 nucleotides: TGTGCCAGCAGCCCCCTGCGTGAGACCCAGTACTTC. As protein: CASSPLRETQYF. Full variable domain (missing parts from reference TRBV7-9 and TRBJ2-5): DTGVSQNPRHKITKRGQNVTFRCDPISEHNRLYWYRQTLGQGPEFLTYFQNEAQLEKSRLLSDRFSAERPKGSFSTLEIQRTEQGDSAMYLCASSPLRETQYFGPGTRLLVL.

This clonotype was picked up many times. V is TRBV18 and J is TRBJ2-7; TRBD2 is a possible D gene (5 bases). Germline V gene sequence: CDR1 KGHSH, CDR2 LQKENI. This CDR3 comprises 15 residues. Trimming removed 3 bases from V and 4 bases from J, with 16 bases in between. In nucleotides, the CDR3 is TGTGCCAGCTCACCTTCTTCGGGGTCGCGGTACGAGCAGTACTTC. Translating gives CASSPSSGSRYEQYF.

By proportion, this clonotype is medium-sized. V gene TRBV7-6 combines with J gene TRBJ1-6, with D possibly being TRBD1 (5 bases). Germline V gives CDR1 SGHVS, CDR2 FNYEAQ. The V gene lost 4 bases and the J gene lost 8 bases, with 15 bases spanning the gap. This CDR3 is built from 15 residues. The CDR3 region is CASSSSVGGDSPLHF. The CDR3 nucleotides read TGTGCCAGCAGCTCGTCTGTCGGGGGTGATTCACCCCTCCACTTT.

This clonotype was recorded at least ten times. At one boundary the junction diverges from the germline segment, which might be a read error. The V call is TRBV19, the J call TRBJ2-2; 10 positions agree with TRBD1. Germline assignment: CDR1 LNHDA and CDR2 SQIVND (reference sequence). The CDR3 is 16 residues long. In DNA, the CDR3 is TGCGCCAGTAGTAACCGACAGGGGGCGGACACCGGGGAGCTGTTTTTT. Translating gives CASSNRQGADTGELFF.

V gene TRBV6-6 combines with J gene TRBJ2-7; D is perhaps TRBD2 (6 bases). V gave up 6 bases and J gave up 7 bases, with 19 bases separating them. CDR1 is MNHNY and CDR2 is SVGAGI in the germline V gene (reference sequence). The CDR3 is 14 amino acids. CDR3 in DNA: TGTGCCAGCAGGGTAGGACACGCCAGCGGGGAGCAGTACTTC. As protein: CASRVGHASGEQYF.

This clonotype has at least ten counts. V and J are TRBV19 and TRBJ1-5; D may be TRBD1 (6 bases). This CDR3 is 14 amino acids long. V lost 3 bases and J lost 9, with 15 bases in between. In germline, CDR1 is LNHDA, CDR2 SQIVND (reference sequence). CDR3 nucleotides: TGTGCCAGTAGTATGACGCAGGGGATTTTGCCCCAGCATTTT. Protein product: CASSMTQGILPQHF.

In this sample, this clonotype turned up a few times. The rearrangement links TRBV24-1 to TRBJ2-1, with 9 bases identical to TRBD2. The CDR3 extends over 16 amino acids. The V gene end was trimmed by 7 bases and the J gene end by 2 bases; junction bases not matched to a gene: 8. Germline CDR1 is KGHDR and CDR2 is SFDVKD. The CDR3 sequence is CATSSPPSGTYNEQFF. The CDR3, as DNA: TGTGCCACCAGCTCCCCCCCTAGCGGGACCTACAATGAGCAGTTCTTC.

The V gene is TRBV9, the J gene TRBJ1-3; D is unresolved. V was clipped by 3 bases and J by 0 bases, with 16 bases between them. The CDR3 has 17 amino acids. Looked up from germline, CDR1 is SGDLS and CDR2 is YYNGEE. CDR3 sequence reads: CASSEYPQVSSGNTIYF. The CDR3 DNA follows: TGTGCCAGCAGCGAGTACCCCCAGGTGAGCTCTGGAAACACCATATATTTT.

This chain links TRBV13 with TRBJ2-7; 12 bases are a match to TRBD1. There are 18 residues in the CDR3. Germline V gene lookup returns CDR1 PRHDT and CDR2 FYEKMQ (reference sequence). V shed 5 bases and J 1 base; nucleotides not matched to a gene: 12. The CDR3: CASSHRGTGGIFSYEQYF. DNA of the CDR3: TGTGCCAGCAGCCACCGAGGGACAGGGGGCATATTTTCCTACGAGCAGTACTTC.